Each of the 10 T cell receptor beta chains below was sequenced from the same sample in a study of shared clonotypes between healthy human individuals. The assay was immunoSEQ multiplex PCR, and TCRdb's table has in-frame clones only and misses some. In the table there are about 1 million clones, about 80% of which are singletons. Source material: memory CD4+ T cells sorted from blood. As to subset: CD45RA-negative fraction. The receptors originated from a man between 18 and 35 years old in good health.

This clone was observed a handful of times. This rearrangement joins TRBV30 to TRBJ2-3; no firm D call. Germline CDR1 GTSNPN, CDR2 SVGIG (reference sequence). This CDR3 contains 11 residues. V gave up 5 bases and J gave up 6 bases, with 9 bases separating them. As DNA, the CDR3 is TGTGCCTGGGTTAAGCGCGATACGCAGTATTTT. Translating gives CAWVKRDTQYF.

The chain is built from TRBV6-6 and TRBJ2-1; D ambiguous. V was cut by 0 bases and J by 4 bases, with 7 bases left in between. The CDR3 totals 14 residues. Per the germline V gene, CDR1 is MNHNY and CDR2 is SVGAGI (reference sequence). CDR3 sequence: CASSYSAEYNEQFF. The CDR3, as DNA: TGTGCCAGCAGTTACTCGGCAGAATACAATGAGCAGTTCTTC.

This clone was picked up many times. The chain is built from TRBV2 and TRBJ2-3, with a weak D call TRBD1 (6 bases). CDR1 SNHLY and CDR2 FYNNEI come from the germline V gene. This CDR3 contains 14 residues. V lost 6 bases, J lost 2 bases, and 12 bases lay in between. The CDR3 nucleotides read TGTGCCAGCAGAGGACAGACCTCCACAGATACGCAGTATTTT. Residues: CASRGQTSTDTQYF.

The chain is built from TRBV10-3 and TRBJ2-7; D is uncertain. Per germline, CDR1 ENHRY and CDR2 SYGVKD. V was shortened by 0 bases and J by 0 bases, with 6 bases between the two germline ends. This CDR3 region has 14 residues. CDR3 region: CAISESSGSYEQYF. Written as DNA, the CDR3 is TGTGCCATCAGTGAGTCGTCGGGCTCCTACGAGCAGTACTTC.

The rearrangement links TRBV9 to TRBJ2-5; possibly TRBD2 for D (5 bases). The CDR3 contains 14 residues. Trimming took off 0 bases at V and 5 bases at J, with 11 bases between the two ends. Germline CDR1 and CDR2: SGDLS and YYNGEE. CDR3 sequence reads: CASSVGGATETQYF. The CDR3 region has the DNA TGTGCCAGCAGCGTAGGGGGAGCCACCGAGACCCAGTACTTC. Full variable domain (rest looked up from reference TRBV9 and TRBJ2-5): DSGVTQTPKHLITATGQRVTLRCSPRSGDLSVYWYQQSLDQGLQFLIQYYNGEERAKGNILERFSAQQFPDLHSELNLSSLELGDSALYFCASSVGGATETQYFGPGTRLLVL.

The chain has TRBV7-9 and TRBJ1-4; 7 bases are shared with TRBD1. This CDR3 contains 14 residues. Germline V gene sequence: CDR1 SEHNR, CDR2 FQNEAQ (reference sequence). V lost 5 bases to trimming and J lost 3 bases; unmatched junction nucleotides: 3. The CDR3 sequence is CASSLTGSNEKLFF. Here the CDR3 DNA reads TGTGCCAGCAGCCTGACAGGGTCTAATGAAAAACTGTTTTTT.

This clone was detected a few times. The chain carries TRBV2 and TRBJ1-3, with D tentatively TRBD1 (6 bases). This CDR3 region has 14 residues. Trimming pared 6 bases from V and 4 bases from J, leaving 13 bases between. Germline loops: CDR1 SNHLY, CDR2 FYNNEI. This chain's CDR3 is CASRGGLLGNTIYF. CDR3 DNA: TGTGCCAGCAGAGGGGGACTTTTAGGAAACACCATATATTTT.

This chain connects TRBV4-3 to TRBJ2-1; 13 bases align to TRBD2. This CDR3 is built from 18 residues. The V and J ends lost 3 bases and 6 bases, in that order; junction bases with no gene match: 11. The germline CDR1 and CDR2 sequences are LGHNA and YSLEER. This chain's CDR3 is CASSHEPGLAGVLNEQFF. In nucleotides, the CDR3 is TGCGCCAGCAGCCATGAACCCGGACTAGCGGGAGTGCTCAATGAGCAGTTCTTC.

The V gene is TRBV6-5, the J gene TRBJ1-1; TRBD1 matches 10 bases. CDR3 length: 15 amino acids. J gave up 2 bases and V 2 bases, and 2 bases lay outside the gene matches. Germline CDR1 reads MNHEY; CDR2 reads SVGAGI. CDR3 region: CASSYGTGVNTEAFF. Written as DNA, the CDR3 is TGTGCCAGCAGTTACGGGACAGGGGTCAACACTGAAGCTTTCTTT.

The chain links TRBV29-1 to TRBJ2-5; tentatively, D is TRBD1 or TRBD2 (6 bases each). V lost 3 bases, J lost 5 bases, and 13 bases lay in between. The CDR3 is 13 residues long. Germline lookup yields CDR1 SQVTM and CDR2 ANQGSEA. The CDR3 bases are TGCAGCGTTGACAGGGGAGGTCGGGAGACCCAGTACTTC. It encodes CSVDRGGRETQYF. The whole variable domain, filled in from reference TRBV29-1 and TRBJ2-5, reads SAVISQKPSRDICQRGTSLTIQCQVDSQVTMMFWYRQQPGQSLTLIATANQGSEATYESGFVIDKFPISRPNLTFSTLTVSNMSPEDSSIYLCSVDRGGRETQYFGPGTRLLVL.